The sample holds a few counts of the clone carrying this T cell receptor (beta chain). Its antigen is currently unknown. CDR3 length: 13 residues. Trimming removed 9 bases from V and 0 bases from J; junction bases left unmatched: 5. Germline values: CDR1 SGHRS, CDR2 YFSETQ. This record comes from a study of blood T cells in healthy people across ages. Overall study findings and caveats: Roughly linear age-related decline in beta diversity appeared, significant by age around 38.

A second PCR of 7 to 11 cycles used a sample-barcoded 5' primer and a J-beta primer mix. TCRdb reanalysed the 5' RACE reads using MiXCR and keeps one entry per CDR3 protein. The sample yields around 820,000 distinct CDR3 sequences, about 25% seen once. The sample also formed part of further work on T cells of mothers and their children. This second study says: Slightly, though not significantly, more overlap was seen in related than in unrelated mother-child pairs.

The chain recombines TRBV5-1 with TRBJ2-5; 7 bases map to TRBD1. The receptor's source is a boy under 18 in good health. Sequences were obtained from blood. CDR3 amino acids: CATSGQDQETQYF. The DNA of the CDR3 is TGCGCCACCAGTGGACAGGACCAAGAGACCCAGTACTTC.